This T cell receptor (beta chain) is from a study of shared clonotypes between healthy human individuals. To note about this clone: Its antigen is as yet unknown. Other DNA sequences in the sample encode the same CDR3.

The CDR3 runs 14 residues. V was pared by 2 bases and J by 3 bases, with 3 bases of the junction left unmatched. Germline CDR1 ENHRY, CDR2 SYGVKD. Study results and limitations: Tissue TCR repertoires likely differ from these blood-only repertoires.

For each subset, genomic DNA was distributed in equal portions over several immunoSEQ plates. Using immunoSEQ multiplex PCR, the repertoire was profiled, and TCRdb retains in-frame clones only, with some absent. The sample has about 1.5 million clones; 95% to 99% are singletons. Naive CD45RA+ and memory CD45RA-negative subsets were split from CD4+ cells. The sample comprised naive CD4+ T cells sorted from blood. Sample subset: CD45RA+ positively selected. The sequence came from a man under 40 in good health. The V call is TRBV10-3, the J call TRBJ1-2, with 7 bases that match TRBD1. The CDR3 region has the DNA TGTGCCATCAGTGAGCAGGGGGGGGACTATGGCTACACCTTC. Amino acids: CAISEQGGDYGYTF.